Sequencing of this TCR beta chain was carried out in a study of control samples from healthy donors and cancer patients. Using immunoSEQ multiplex PCR, the repertoire was profiled, and TCRdb retains in-frame clones only, with some absent. The data show around 130,000 clones, 87% seen once. This clone was observed once. This CDR3 has 12 residues. Deletions cut 8 bases from V and 5 bases from J, with 12 bases between. The genes are TRBV12-3 or TRBV12-4 and TRBJ1-2; a possible D gene is TRBD1 (5 bases). The receptor's source is a man aged 25-45 years in good health. The sequenced material came from blood. The CDR3 DNA reads TGTGCCAGCTCTTCGGGGGGGTATGGCTACACCTTC. Protein product: CASSSGGYGYTF.